This T cell receptor beta chain came from a study of cytomegalovirus exposure and HLA in healthy donors. The CDR3 has 14 amino acids. With 5 bases clipped from V and 11 bases from J, the junction kept 11 bases outside the gene matches. CDR1 is SEHNR, CDR2 FQNEAQ, per germline (reference sequence). The PCR made use of 60 Vbeta and 13 Jbeta primers. Profiled with immunoSEQ multiplex PCR; TCRdb holds only in-frame clones, not every one. The data contain approximately 200,000 clones, about 77% of them singletons. All donors participated as healthy donors of bone marrow. The sequenced material came from PBMCs. This TCR derives from a man aged 30-40 years in good health and CMV-seropositive. This chain joins TRBV7-9 and TRBJ1-1, with 10 bases aligning to TRBD1. CDR3 in DNA: TGTGCCAGCAGCCATAAGGACAGGGGGGATCTTGCTTTCTTT. This codes for CASSHKDRGDLAFF.